Included here is one T cell receptor (beta chain) sequence, with context. From whole blood, total RNA was isolated without any sorting of T cells. These data originate in a study of monozygotic twins with inflammatory bowel disease. Germline loops: CDR1 SQVTM, CDR2 ANQGSEA. The CDR3 sequence is 16 residues long. Every TCR library drew on 3500 ng of total RNA. Researchers used template switching to add UMIs featuring a 6-nucleotide sample barcode. TCRdb re-called the 5' RACE reads and gives one entry per CDR3 protein, without DNA. This sample's table reports about 380,000 distinct CDR3 sequences. The origin of this receptor is a human donor with ulcerative colitis or Crohn's disease, or a healthy co-twin of an affected twin (not recorded which). V gene TRBV29-1 combines with J gene TRBJ2-1; no DNA is available, so the TRBD1 call from TCRdb remains unchecked. Input material: blood. CDR3 loop: CSVGGAGGHSYNEQFF.